The subject of this entry is one T cell receptor (beta chain). Profiled with immunoSEQ multiplex PCR; TCRdb holds only in-frame clones, not every one. Here the sample spans tens of thousands of clones, 60% to 75% being singletons. Thawed unstimulated PBMCs were FACS-sorted by CD3, CD4 and CD8 into two populations. Trimming stripped 6 bases from V and 4 bases from J, with 13 bases between. CDR3 length: 14 residues. In germline, CDR1 is SEHNR, CDR2 FQNEAQ (reference sequence). The data were taken from a study of T cell clones after liver transplantation. Looking at the study overall: A pre-transplant mixed lymphocyte reaction with TCRbeta sequencing defined graft-donor-reactive clones followed in post-transplant blood. HCV positivity affected three of eight recipients; the rest lacked autoimmune or viral indications.

This rearrangement joins TRBV7-9 to TRBJ1-3, with D possibly matching TRBD1 (6 bases). The sequencing here drew on CD4+ T cells from blood, taken at the 22-month timepoint. This clonotype originated in a human patient who received a liver transplant. A share of the T cells may be of graft donor origin. CDR3 residues: CASRSWTAGNTIYF. The CDR3 region has the DNA TGTGCCAGCAGGTCCTGGACAGCGGGAAACACCATATATTTT.